This is a list of T cell receptor beta chains from one sample in a study of blood T cells in healthy people across ages. TCRdb re-called the 5' RACE reads through MiXCR, storing one row per CDR3 protein. The profile covers around 1.5 million distinct CDR3 sequences, with around two fifths appearing a single time and 7.9% taken by the ten largest. Source material: blood. These receptors were taken from a woman aged 18-29 years in good health. Each CDR3 is given with its conserved first and last residue. Each record gives: J gene, clone size, V gene, D gene, CDR3 length, CDR3 DNA, CDR3 protein. A D gene is named only where the DNA matches it firmly. Part of the rows lack a size; the others show once, few, many or a class for expanded clones.

TRBJ2-7 few TRBV7-2 TRBD2 16 TGTGCCAGCAGCCCGTCTAGCGGGGGGGCCTACAATGAGCAGTACTTC CASSPSSGGAYNEQYF
TRBJ2-1 NA TRBV9 NA 13 TGTGCCAGCACCCCAATACAGGGCAATGAGCAGTTCTTC CASTPIQGNEQFF
TRBJ2-7 few TRBV7-2 NA 14 TGTGCCAGCAGCTTAGTAGCCACAGGGCACGAGCAGTACTTC CASSLVATGHEQYF
TRBJ2-5 NA TRBV20-1 NA 11 TGCAGTGCTAGGTCGGGAGAGACCCAGTACTTC CSARSGETQYF
TRBJ2-3 few TRBV7-9 NA 16 TGTGCCAGCAGCCCGAGGAACGGCCCTCACACAGATACGCAGTATTTT CASSPRNGPHTDTQYF
TRBJ2-1 NA TRBV10-3 TRBD2 15 TGTGCCATCAGTGAGGGGACGGGAGGGTACAATGAGCAGTTCTTC CAISEGTGGYNEQFF
TRBJ2-5 NA TRBV9 TRBD2 16 TGTGCCAGCAGCCCCGGACTAGCGAACGACCAAGAGACCCAGTACTTC CASSPGLANDQETQYF
TRBJ2-7 once TRBV12-5 TRBD2 15 TGTGCTAGTGCTCCCGGTGCTAGCGGGAGTTACGAGCAGTACTTC CASAPGASGSYEQYF
TRBJ2-3 NA TRBV7-9 TRBD2 16 TGTGCCAGCAGCCCTGGCCTAGCGGGGGGCTGGGATACGCAGTATTTT CASSPGLAGGWDTQYF
TRBJ2-7 many TRBV20-1 NA 15 TGCAGTGTGTGGGATCCATCGATTAGCTCCTACGAGCAGTACTTC CSVWDPSISSYEQYF
TRBJ2-3 few TRBV28 NA 12 TGTGCCAGCAGTCCCATAGGGGCCTCGCAGTATTTT CASSPIGASQYF
TRBJ2-7 few TRBV5-1 NA 17 TGCGCCAGCAGCTTGGTCCAAGCGCCTCGATCCTACAATGAGCAGTACTTC CASSLVQAPRSYNEQYF
TRBJ2-3 few TRBV5-1 NA 14 TGCGCCAGCAGCCTCGGGACAACCCCAGATACGCAGTATTTT CASSLGTTPDTQYF
TRBJ2-1 few TRBV10-3 NA 15 TGTGCCATCAGTGATCGGGACGTCTCCTACAATGAGCAGTTCTTC CAISDRDVSYNEQFF
TRBJ2-1 NA TRBV7-2 TRBD1 14 TGTGCCAGCAGCGGGACAGCCTTATACAATGAGCAGTTCTTC CASSGTALYNEQFF
TRBJ1-5 NA TRBV20-1 TRBD1 15 TGCAGTGCTATTAAACAGGGGAGTAGCAATCAGCCCCAGCATTTT CSAIKQGSSNQPQHF
TRBJ1-5 NA TRBV21-1 NA 14 TGTGCCAGCAGATCAGGACAGGTCGATCAGCCCCAGCATTTT CASRSGQVDQPQHF
TRBJ1-2 few TRBV6-1 NA 17 TGTGCCAGCAGTGAAGAGGGCAGGCCTCAAGCTAACTATGGCTACACCTTC CASSEEGRPQANYGYTF
TRBJ2-1 NA TRBV30 NA 14 TGTGCCTGGACTCGGCCGGGAACCTACAATGAGCAGTTCTTC CAWTRPGTYNEQFF
TRBJ1-1 few TRBV3-1 TRBD1 14 TGTGCCAGCAGCCAATGGGGACAGGGAGGCGAAGCTTTCTTT CASSQWGQGGEAFF
TRBJ2-1 NA TRBV27 NA 13 TGTGCCAGCAGTTCGATCCCTAACAATGAGCAGTTCTTC CASSSIPNNEQFF
TRBJ2-1 few TRBV7-2 NA 17 TGTGCCAGCAGCTTAGCGGGGGCGGCAGGCTCCTACAATGAGCAGTTCTTC CASSLAGAAGSYNEQFF
TRBJ2-7 NA TRBV28 TRBD1 14 TGTGCCGGCAGGGGACAGGGGGCGCTCAACGAGCAGTACTTC CAGRGQGALNEQYF
TRBJ2-3 NA TRBV10-3 TRBD2 15 TGTGCCACGTCCCAGCGGGAGGGCGGGGTAGATACGCGGTATTTT CATSQREGGVDTRYF
TRBJ2-1 NA TRBV10-2 TRBD1 18 TGCGCCAGCAGCCCCACGGGACAGGGGGCCTCACACGAAATGAGCAAGTTCTTC CASSPTGQGASHEMSKFF
TRBJ2-7 NA TRBV5-1 TRBD2 15 TGCGCCAGCGCCGGAACCCCGGGGGGGCTTAACGAGCAGTACTTC CASAGTPGGLNEQYF
TRBJ2-3 NA TRBV9 TRBD2 15 TGTGCCAGCAGCGTAGGGACTAGCGTATTAGATACGCAGTATTTT CASSVGTSVLDTQYF
TRBJ2-7 few TRBV5-1 NA 13 TGCGCCAGCAGCCCACGGACAGATGGCGAGCAGTACTTC CASSPRTDGEQYF
TRBJ2-7 NA TRBV20-1 TRBD2 14 TGCAGTGCTGTTAGCGGGAGTAGCTCCTACGAGCAGTACTTC CSAVSGSSSYEQYF
TRBJ2-1 few TRBV6-6 NA 12 TGTGCCAGCAGTTCGCGGGCCAATGAGCAGTTCTTC CASSSRANEQFF
TRBJ1-6 NA TRBV25-1 NA 17 TGTGCCAGCAGTGAAGTCGGACGGAGCTCCTATAATTCACCCCTCCACTTT CASSEVGRSSYNSPLHF
TRBJ1-6 NA TRBV5-5 NA 16 TGTGCCAGCACCTCAGACTCCTTATCACCGAATTCACCCCTCCACTTT CASTSDSLSPNSPLHF
TRBJ1-2 NA TRBV5-1 TRBD1 13 TGCGCCAGCAGCGCTAGGGACAGGGCAGGCTACACCTTC CASSARDRAGYTF
TRBJ2-6 once TRBV30 NA 15 TGTGCCTGGAGTTCCTCCCTCTCTGGGGCCAACGTCCTGACTTTC CAWSSSLSGANVLTF
TRBJ2-1 few TRBV5-1 TRBD2 18 TGCGCCAGCAGACCCTCAACGCCGACTAGCGGCGGGGGCAATGAGCAGTTCTTC CASRPSTPTSGGGNEQFF
TRBJ2-7 NA TRBV7-2 TRBD2 14 TGTGCCAGCAGCCTCCCGACGGGAGGCTACGAGCGGTACTTC CASSLPTGGYERYF
TRBJ1-2 few TRBV18 TRBD1 15 TGTGCCAGCTCACCACCGTCGACAGGGACTTATGGCTACACCTTC CASSPPSTGTYGYTF
TRBJ2-3 NA TRBV10-3 NA 14 TGTGCCATCAGTGAGTCCCCTACGGGAGATACGCAGTATTTT CAISESPTGDTQYF
TRBJ2-2 NA TRBV27 NA 15 TGTGCCAGCAGTCCCTACATGGGGAACACCGGGGAGCTGTTTTTT CASSPYMGNTGELFF
TRBJ2-7 NA TRBV6-1 NA 13 TGTGCCAGCAGAGGGGCCCTGGGGAACGAGCAGTACTTC CASRGALGNEQYF
TRBJ1-1 NA TRBV20-1 NA 13 TGCAGTGCTCTACCCATCGAGAACACTGAAGCTTTCTTT CSALPIENTEAFF
TRBJ2-7 few TRBV5-1 NA 12 TGCGCCAGCAGCACGGGGGAGGACGAGCAGTACTTC CASSTGEDEQYF
TRBJ2-1 NA TRBV9 NA 15 TGTGCCAGCAGCGTAGCGAGCGCCAGATACAATGAGCAGTTCTTC CASSVASARYNEQFF